This TCR beta chain emerged from a study of radiotherapy plus CTLA-4 blockade in lung cancer. The study treated chemo-refractory metastatic non-small-cell lung cancer patients with focal radiation plus ipilimumab CTLA-4 blockade. Profiling relied on immunoSEQ multiplex PCR, and the TCRdb table lists in-frame clones only, not all of them. The sample lists about 28,000 clones, 70% to 80% seen once, with roughly 17% in the top ten. The CDR3 is made up of 16 amino acids. V was trimmed by 0 bases and J by 3 bases, leaving 17 bases between them. In germline, CDR1 is GTSNPN, CDR2 SVGIG (reference sequence).

The chain has TRBV30 and TRBJ2-5; TRBD1 might be the D (6 bases). The sequenced sample was peripheral blood, obtained from a patient treated with radiotherapy plus ipilimumab. This TCR was recovered from a human donor with non-small cell lung cancer that progressed on radiotherapy plus ipilimumab. CDR3 sequence reads: CAWSVVPGALKETQYF. The CDR3, as DNA: TGTGCCTGGAGTGTAGTCCCAGGGGCATTAAAAGAGACCCAGTACTTC.